A selection of T cell receptor delta chains follows, all from one sample in a study of Vδ1+ human thymocytes. TCRdb re-called the multiplex PCR reads through CATT. Here the sample spans about 20,000 delta-chain clones, 7.5% to 9% being singletons. The sequencing sample was made of Vdelta1+ gamma-delta thymocytes from the thymus. The receptors were gathered from a child younger than two who had congenital heart surgery. Each CDR3 is given with its conserved first and last residue.

TRDV1	CALGELLPTGGYPKLIF
TRDV1	CALGEPPASYWGILYTDKLIF
TRDV2	CACVPGRTGGYPEASSWDTRQMFF
TRDV1	CALGEGPTGYTDKLIF
TRDV1	CALGGPLVLGLYTDKLIF
TRDV1	CALGNCNRIPTGGFNDKLIF
TRDV1	CALGERLLVLGDTDKLIF
TRDV1	CALGESKLSYWGIGVTAQLFF
TRDV1	CALGTWGLWGINDKLIF
TRDV1	CALGSSSPAGGDKLIF
TRDV1	CALGETNYGLLGRTDKLIF
TRDV2	CACDTAGVLGDCTDKLIF
TRDV1	CALGAKPGGGDKLIF
TRDV2	CACDTLGDDAPWPYTDKLIF
TRDV1	CALGELGPTHGTGLGPRIADKLIF
TRDV2	CACDQGALSWGIREEVYTDKLIF
TRDV1	CALGAPLVWGIRGHTDKLIF
TRDV1	CALGELCVELGAKGSDFKGLIF
TRDV1	CALGPYKTADKLIF
TRDV1	CALGHTSYWGYAGEYTDKLIF
TRDV1	CALGDPKSIPTGGEYTDKLIF
TRDV1	CALGEPLGFPGSYTDKLIF
TRDV1	CALGELEAFLPTGGCHTDKLIF
TRDV1	CALGEVGWLPKNTGGYPDTDKLIF
TRDV1	CALGDPAYLRYWVQYTDKLIF
TRDV1	CALGDPPIPIGDTKYTDKLIF
TRDV1	CALGGHVSRGTGNTDKLIF
TRDV1	CALGEVGIRGDKLIF
TRDV1	CALGRGIPTDKLIF
TRDV1	CALGEPRTTGTDKLIF
TRDV1	CALGEWPSGIRVHTDKLIF
TRAV29/DV5	CAARGYGYTDKLIF
TRDV1	CALGELLPPHLLMYSSDTDKLIF
TRDV1	CALGELGLLRHWGMYTDKLIF
TRDV1	CALGEIGVLGDTLRGKLIF
TRDV1	CALGELGLGLTGGYVYTDKLIF
TRDV1	CALGIFLPLGDTGCDKLIF
TRDV1	CALGERDGEGRAQLFF
TRDV1	CALGERFYPNTDKLIF
TRDV1	CALGEPRGIRGRDTDKLIF
TRDV1	CALGEGSVLGDKLFTDKLIF
TRDV1	CALGELQGATYTDKLIF
TRDV2	CACDPRYRLGLFF
TRDV1	CALGELLDYIDKLIF